Shown below are 21 T cell receptor beta chains from a single sample sequenced in a study of T cell changes during pregnancy in multiple sclerosis. Libraries were prepared by immunoSEQ multiplex PCR; TCRdb keeps only in-frame clonotypes and omits some of them. Here the sample spans 85,000 to 130,000 clones, approximately 94% being singletons. The material was peripheral blood, obtained in the second trimester of pregnancy. Source of these receptors: a female donor with multiple sclerosis, enrolled in a pregnancy study.

The rearrangement links TRBV10-3 to TRBJ2-5; 11 bases fit TRBD1. The CDR3 loop spans 15 amino acids. CDR1 is ENHRY and CDR2 is SYGVKD in the germline V gene. The junction had 4 bases not matched to a gene; V was cut back by 5 bases and J by 2 bases. The CDR3 nucleotides read TGTGCCATCAGTCTGGACAGGGGGCAACAAGAGACCCAGTACTTC. This encodes CAISLDRGQQETQYF.

The chain has TRBV28 and TRBJ1-3; maybe TRBD1 (6 bases). The CDR3 length is 16 residues. Trimming left V 1 base short and J 4 bases short, with 14 bases between. The germline V gene has CDR1 MDHEN and CDR2 SYDVKM. The CDR3, as DNA: TGTGCCAGCAGTTTATCGTCGGCAGGGGCGGGAAACACCATATATTTT. The encoded protein is CASSLSSAGAGNTIYF.

The chain has TRBV6-5 and TRBJ2-7; 9 nucleotides align to TRBD2. Trimming cost V 2 bases and J 3 bases; bases outside gene matches: 5. The CDR3 is 15 residues long. Germline assignment: CDR1 MNHEY and CDR2 SVGAGI. Written as DNA, the CDR3 is TGTGCCAGCAGTTACGGTGCGGGAGGGATCTACGAGCAGTACTTC. Translating it yields CASSYGAGGIYEQYF.

CDR3 sequence: CASSKRQGARSIKLFF. The CDR3 DNA reads TGTGCCAGTAGTAAAAGACAGGGGGCGCGATCTATAAAACTGTTTTTT. This chain uses TRBV19 with TRBJ1-4; 10 nucleotides line up with TRBD1. J gave up 10 bases and V 4 bases, and 12 bases lay outside the gene matches. Germline lookup yields CDR1 LNHDA and CDR2 SQIVND (reference sequence). CDR3 length equals 16 residues.

This chain uses TRBV5-5 with TRBJ1-3, with D tentatively TRBD1 (5 bases). Trimming removed 6 bases at V and 4 bases at J, with 14 bases between. The CDR3 has 14 amino acids. Per the germline V gene, CDR1 is SGHKS and CDR2 is YYEKEE (reference sequence). CDR3 loop: CASTVSGPGNTIYF. CDR3 in DNA: TGTGCCAGCACCGTTTCAGGGCCCGGAAACACCATATATTTT.

The rearrangement links TRBV10-3 to TRBJ2-7, with 9 bases lining up with TRBD1. In germline, CDR1 is ENHRY, CDR2 SYGVKD. J was trimmed by 2 bases and V by 7 bases; bases with no gene match: 9. This CDR3 contains 15 residues. As DNA, the CDR3 is TGTGCCATCACCGACCCGGGGACAGGGACCTACGAGCAGTACTTC. It encodes CAITDPGTGTYEQYF.

The chain joins TRBV7-8 to TRBJ1-5, with D possibly being TRBD1 (5 bases). This CDR3 is 15 amino acids long. CDR1 is SGHVS, CDR2 FQNEAQ, per germline. Trimming cost V 0 bases and J 2 bases, with 8 bases left between them. The CDR3 loop reads CASSLADSGNQPQHF. The CDR3 coding sequence is TGTGCCAGCAGCTTAGCAGACAGCGGCAATCAGCCCCAGCATTTT.

The chain employs TRBV5-4 and TRBJ1-5, with 9 bases fitting TRBD1. The J segment lost 5 bases and the V segment lost 0 bases, leaving 9 bases of the junction unmatched. The germline V gene has CDR1 SGHNT and CDR2 YYREEE (reference sequence). The CDR3 has 17 residues. The CDR3 DNA reads as TGTGCCAGCAGCTTGGCCTGGGACAGGGAGAGAGATCAGCCCCAGCATTTT. This sequence encodes CASSLAWDRERDQPQHF. Together with reference TRBV5-4 and TRBJ1-5, the CDR3 gives the full variable domain: ETGVTQSPTHLIKTRGQQVTLRCSSQSGHNTVSWYQQALGQGPQFIFQYYREEENGRGNFPPRFSGLQFPNYSSELNVNALELDDSALYLCASSLAWDRERDQPQHFGDGTRLSIL.

As regards this clone: This CDR3 fails to terminate in the conserved phenylalanine or tryptophan, so it likely reflects a read error. It is unclear where the CDR3 begins or ends on the DNA, so no DNA is shown, and the CDR3 is as TCRdb lists it. The rearrangement uses TRBV6-6 and TRBJ1-2. Counting both end residues, the CDR3 totals 14 amino acids. From germline, CDR1 is MNHNY and CDR2 SVGAGI (reference sequence). The CDR3 protein is CASSYGDMATPLQL.

For the CDR3, the DNA is TGTGCCTGGAGGTTTGGCAGCTATGGCTACACCTTC. Amino acids: CAWRFGSYGYTF. V is TRBV30 and J is TRBJ1-2; D gene uncertain. The ends were cut back, 3 bases at V and 4 bases at J, with 9 bases in the middle. The CDR3 is made up of 12 amino acids. Germline CDR1 reads GTSNPN; CDR2 reads SVGIG (reference sequence).

The chain combines TRBV5-5 with TRBJ2-7; TRBD2 matches at 8 bases. Germline V gene lookup returns CDR1 SGHKS and CDR2 YYEKEE (reference sequence). V lost 1 base and J lost 2; bases outside the gene matches: 2. This CDR3 is built from 14 residues. The CDR3 reads CASSLKREPYEQYF. Written as DNA, the CDR3 is TGTGCCAGCAGCTTGAAGCGGGAGCCCTACGAGCAGTACTTC.

The gene calls are TRBV7-9 and TRBJ1-2; weak D call: TRBD1 (6 bases). The CDR3 has 14 amino acids. Trimming left V 5 bases short and J 5 bases short, with 15 bases between. In germline, CDR1 is SEHNR, CDR2 FQNEAQ (reference sequence). The CDR3 region has the DNA TGTGCCAGCAGCGCAGCGGGGGGCGTATATGGCTACACCTTC. This gives the protein CASSAAGGVYGYTF.

This rearrangement joins TRBV6-1 to TRBJ2-1, with 13 bases fitting TRBD2. CDR3 length: 16 amino acids. V was clipped by 4 bases and J by 7 bases; unmatched bases: 7. In germline, CDR1 is MNHNS, CDR2 SASEGT. The DNA for the CDR3 is TGTGCCAGCAGTGCCAGGACTAGCGGGAGTTGGAATGAGCAGTTCTTC. Translating it yields CASSARTSGSWNEQFF.

The rearrangement links TRBV5-4 to TRBJ1-2; tentative D call: TRBD1 (5 bases). The CDR3 is 13 amino acids. Trimming removed 1 base from V and 6 bases from J, with 10 bases in between. Germline lookup yields CDR1 SGHNT and CDR2 YYREEE (reference sequence). Here the CDR3 reads CASSLRGTNGYTF. CDR3 bases: TGTGCCAGCAGCTTGCGCGGGACTAATGGCTACACCTTC.

The chain couples TRBV18 to TRBJ1-1; D may be TRBD1 (6 bases). V was cut by 2 bases and J by 0 bases, with 16 bases left in between. The CDR3 extends over 17 amino acids. Germline CDR1 is KGHSH and CDR2 is LQKENI. CDR3 in amino acids: CASSPYRVSRMNTEAFF. CDR3 DNA: TGTGCCAGCTCACCATACAGGGTCAGCCGAATGAACACTGAAGCTTTCTTT.

The V and J genes are TRBV9 and TRBJ2-5, with a weak D call TRBD2 (5 bases). The ends were cut back, 3 bases at V and 4 bases at J, with 13 bases in the middle. Germline-derived CDR1 and CDR2 are SGDLS and YYNGEE. CDR3 length: 14 residues. The CDR3 DNA sequence: TGTGCCAGCAGCGAGGGTATCGGAGGAGAGACCCAGTACTTC. Translating it yields CASSEGIGGETQYF.

The rearrangement uses TRBV9 and TRBJ1-2; D is perhaps TRBD1 (5 bases). V lost 1 base, J lost 4 bases, and 14 bases lay in between. In germline, CDR1 is SGDLS, CDR2 YYNGEE. CDR3 size: 15 residues. The CDR3 loop is CASSVQDRDIYGYTF. The CDR3 nucleotides read TGTGCCAGCAGCGTACAAGACAGAGATATCTATGGCTACACCTTC.

The chain is built from TRBV10-1 and TRBJ1-5; possibly TRBD1 for D (5 bases). Germline CDR1 WNHNN, CDR2 SYGVQD (reference sequence). CDR3 length equals 18 residues. V lost 2 bases and J 2 bases, leaving 19 bases between the germline ends. The CDR3 DNA sequence: TGCGCCAGCAGTGAGATATTGGACAAACGTCGTGGCAATCAGCCCCAGCATTTT. Amino acid sequence: CASSEILDKRRGNQPQHF.

The J gene is TRBJ2-1, the V gene TRBV10-1; possibly TRBD1 for D (5 bases). The CDR3 is 12 amino acids. The germline gives CDR1 WNHNN, CDR2 SYGVQD (reference sequence). V lost 5 bases and J lost 4, with 6 bases in between. In DNA form, the CDR3 reads TGCGCCAGCAGTCCAGGGTACAATGAGCAGTTCTTC. This translates into CASSPGYNEQFF.

The CDR3, as DNA: TGTGCCAGCAGTGGTCCAGGGACATGGGAAGGCTACACCTTC. As protein: CASSGPGTWEGYTF. This chain connects TRBV25-1 to TRBJ1-2; the D gene is possibly TRBD1 (6 bases). Per the germline V gene, CDR1 is MGHDK and CDR2 is SYGVNS. The CDR3 totals 14 residues. V gave up 4 bases and J gave up 8 bases, with 17 bases separating them.

The V and J genes are TRBV5-1 and TRBJ1-1; 7 positions agree with TRBD1. The CDR3 has 15 residues. CDR1 is SGHRS, CDR2 YFSETQ, per germline. The junction had 5 bases not matched to a gene; V was cut back by 0 bases and J by 3 bases. CDR3 bases: TGCGCCAGCAGCTTGGTCGGGACAGTCGACACTGAAGCTTTCTTT. It translates to CASSLVGTVDTEAFF.